These 28 T cell receptor beta chains came from one sample sequenced in a study of cytotoxic CD8 clonotypes in ibrutinib-treated CLL. Here immunoSEQ multiplex PCR was the method, and the copy in TCRdb shows in-frame clones only, minus some. Counted here are fewer than 85,000 clones, roughly 77% occurring once; the ten biggest clones make up roughly 4.8%. Sequencing used PBMCs, obtained after 12 months of ibrutinib treatment. The source of these receptors is a human donor with chronic lymphocytic leukemia.

The V gene is TRBV19, the J gene TRBJ2-7, with D perhaps matching TRBD1 or TRBD2 (5 bases each). Germline assignment: CDR1 LNHDA and CDR2 SQIVND (reference sequence). The CDR3 covers 14 residues. The germline V and J ends were trimmed by 7 bases and 4 bases, with 17 bases remaining between them. DNA for the CDR3: TGTGCCAGTACCCCCCGGGACCTTCCTTACGAGCAGTACTTC. Residues: CASTPRDLPYEQYF.

The CDR3 nucleotides are TGTGCCAGCAGTTTATGGGCTAGCGGGGGCCCCCAGGATACGCAGTATTTT. This translates into CASSLWASGGPQDTQYF. V and J are TRBV28 and TRBJ2-3; 10 bases are shared with TRBD2. The germline V gene encodes CDR1 MDHEN and CDR2 SYDVKM. The V segment lost 0 bases and the J segment 6 bases; nucleotides outside the gene matches: 9. The CDR3 totals 17 residues. The entire variable domain, with the rest obtained from reference TRBV28 and TRBJ2-3, is as follows: DVKVTQSSRYLVKRTGEKVFLECVQDMDHENMFWYRQDPGLGLRLIYFSYDVKMKEKGDIPEGYSVSREKKERFSLILESASTNQTSMYLCASSLWASGGPQDTQYFGPGTRLTVL.

The V gene is TRBV30, the J gene TRBJ1-6, with unresolved D. The V gene's germline CDR1 is GTSNPN and CDR2 SVGIG (reference sequence). The CDR3 contains 11 residues. The V and J ends lost 3 bases and 7 bases respectively, with 4 bases between them. The CDR3 DNA sequence: TGTGCCTGGAGCAAAAATTCACCCCTCCACTTT. It codes for CAWSKNSPLHF.

This chain connects TRBV6-4 to TRBJ2-2; D remains ambiguous. Per the germline V gene, CDR1 is MRHNA and CDR2 is SNTAGT. V shed 2 bases and J shed 4 bases, with 11 bases lying between them. The length of the CDR3 is 15 residues. CDR3 DNA sequence: TGTGCCAGCAGTGACGGGCAGGAAGGCACCGGGGAGCTGTTTTTT. It encodes CASSDGQEGTGELFF.

This chain connects TRBV28 to TRBJ2-7; no clear D. Per the germline V gene, CDR1 is MDHEN and CDR2 is SYDVKM. The CDR3 is 14 amino acids. Between the trimmed V and J ends, which lost 2 bases and 3 bases, there was a span of 11 bases. The CDR3 sequence is CASSLRAVHYEQYF. The DNA of the CDR3 is TGTGCCAGCAGTTTAAGGGCGGTGCACTACGAGCAGTACTTC.

The chain employs TRBV30 and TRBJ1-4, with a tentative D call TRBD1 (5 bases). There are 15 residues in the CDR3. The germline CDR1 and CDR2 sequences are GTSNPN and SVGIG (reference sequence). Trimming left V 0 bases short and J 5 bases short, with 13 bases between. The CDR3 DNA sequence: TGTGCCTGGAGTGTACTAGGGAGGGGAAATGAAAAACTGTTTTTT. It encodes CAWSVLGRGNEKLFF. The full variable domain, its missing parts supplied by reference TRBV30 and TRBJ1-4, is SQTIHQWPATLVQPVGSPLSLECTVEGTSNPNLYWYRQAAGRGLQLLFYSVGIGQISSEVPQNLSASRPQDRQFILSSKKLLLSDSGFYLCAWSVLGRGNEKLFFGSGTQLSVL.

The V and J genes are TRBV7-9 and TRBJ2-5; D gene ambiguous. Matching the DNA end better, TRBJ2-7 makes the J call doubtful. In germline, CDR1 is SEHNR, CDR2 FQNEAQ (reference sequence). The CDR3 contains 14 residues. CDR3 DNA sequence: TGTGCCAGCAGCCCCCGGCCCCGCTCCTACGAGCAGTACTTC. Amino acid sequence: CASSPRPRSYEQYF.

This chain connects TRBV29-1 to TRBJ2-1, with unresolved D. V was trimmed by 4 bases and J by 4 bases, leaving 14 bases between them. Germline assignment: CDR1 SQVTM and CDR2 ANQGSEA. The CDR3 is made up of 14 amino acids. The CDR3 nucleotides are TGCAGCGTTGCCAGAGGCCCTAGGTACAATGAGCAGTTCTTC. Translated: CSVARGPRYNEQFF.

The CDR3 loop reads CASGGTIVADTQYF. The CDR3 DNA is TGTGCCAGCGGGGGGACAATAGTAGCGGATACGCAGTATTTT. This rearrangement joins TRBV7-2 to TRBJ2-3, with D perhaps being TRBD1 or TRBD2 (6 bases each). The V end lost 8 bases, the J end lost 6 bases, and 18 bases lay between the germline ends. The CDR3 contains 14 residues. CDR1 SGHTA and CDR2 FQGNSA come from the germline V gene.

The chain joins TRBV9 to TRBJ1-2, with 10 bases lining up with TRBD1. This CDR3 is built from 16 residues. Trimming took 2 bases from V and 2 from J; bases not matched to a gene: 6. Germline V gene data show CDR1 as SGDLS and CDR2 as YYNGEE. The CDR3 is CASSVSDRGLNYGYTF. The CDR3 DNA reads as TGTGCCAGCAGCGTTTCCGACAGGGGGCTGAACTATGGCTACACCTTC.

V usage is TRBV11-1 and J usage is TRBJ2-7; 7 bases line up with TRBD2. This CDR3 region has 15 residues. Germline V gives CDR1 SGHAT, CDR2 FQDESV (reference sequence). V shed 7 bases and J 2 bases; nucleotides not matched to a gene: 11. The CDR3 protein is CASTPRGGAPYEQYF. CDR3 in DNA: TGTGCCAGCACCCCCCGGGGAGGGGCACCCTACGAGCAGTACTTC.

Concerning this clone: Other DNA sequences in the same sample also yield this CDR3. The chain couples TRBV30 to TRBJ1-2; no clear D. With 0 bases removed from V and 2 bases from J, the gap between germline ends came to 7 bases. Germline V lookup: CDR1 GTSNPN, CDR2 SVGIG (reference sequence). This CDR3 has 13 residues. The CDR3 region is CAWSVGQNYGYTF. CDR3 coding DNA: TGTGCCTGGAGTGTGGGCCAGAACTATGGCTACACCTTC.

The genes are TRBV27 and TRBJ2-7; 9 nucleotides line up with TRBD2. V dropped 3 bases and J dropped 6; count of bases not matched to a gene: 6. The CDR3 loop spans 14 amino acids. Germline V gene lookup returns CDR1 MNHEY and CDR2 SMNVEV (reference sequence). The CDR3 DNA reads TGTGCCAGCAGTTTTGTGGGGACTAGCCGCGAGCAGTACTTC. Translation: CASSFVGTSREQYF.

The V call is TRBV5-1, the J call TRBJ2-3; 7 positions agree with TRBD1. The germline CDR1 and CDR2 sequences are SGHRS and YFSETQ. The V segment lost 5 bases and the J segment 3 bases; nucleotides outside the gene matches: 3. The CDR3 has 13 residues. The CDR3 loop is CASRSGQTDTQYF. The CDR3 coding sequence is TGCGCCAGCAGATCGGGACAGACAGATACGCAGTATTTT.

The rearrangement joins TRBV19 to TRBJ1-1, with D unclear. From germline, CDR1 is LNHDA and CDR2 SQIVND (reference sequence). The CDR3 has 13 residues. The V end lost 1 base, the J end lost 7 bases, and 10 bases lay between the germline ends. CDR3 in DNA: TGTGCCAGTAGTATAGGATCCCTGCTTGAAGCTTTCTTT. This gives the protein CASSIGSLLEAFF.

This chain links TRBV9 with TRBJ2-7, with D possibly matching TRBD1 (5 bases). CDR1 and CDR2 (germline): SGDLS, YYNGEE. There are 14 residues in the CDR3. V was cut by 0 bases and J by 0 bases, with 7 bases left in between. Here the CDR3 DNA reads TGTGCCAGCAGCGTAGGGGGCGACTCCTACGAGCAGTACTTC. This codes for CASSVGGDSYEQYF.

Only one count was recorded for this clone. The chain combines TRBV28 with TRBJ2-7; 9 nucleotides match TRBD1. The germline V gene has CDR1 MDHEN and CDR2 SYDVKM. The CDR3 extends over 13 amino acids. With 6 bases clipped from V and 3 bases from J, the junction kept 3 bases outside the gene matches. The chain's CDR3 is CASSRQGDYEQYF. In DNA, the CDR3 is TGTGCCAGCAGCCGACAGGGGGACTACGAGCAGTACTTC.

The rearrangement uses TRBV11-2 and TRBJ2-1, with TRBD2 matching 8 bases. The trim removed 7 bases at V and 8 bases at J, leaving 10 bases unmatched. CDR3 length: 14 residues. Per germline, CDR1 SGHAT and CDR2 FQNNGV. The CDR3 coding sequence is TGTGCCAGCACCATCGGGGGGGCTTTGGATGAGCAGTTCTTC. Protein: CASTIGGALDEQFF.

The chain joins TRBV7-9 to TRBJ2-2, with D tentatively TRBD2 (6 bases). Germline assignment: CDR1 SEHNR and CDR2 FQNEAQ (reference sequence). V was trimmed by 2 bases and J by 7 bases, leaving 14 bases between them. This CDR3 contains 15 residues. The CDR3 DNA reads as TGTGCCAGCAGCTTAACGGGGGTCGTCCTCGGGGAGCTGTTTTTT. Residues: CASSLTGVVLGELFF.

The chain is built from TRBV7-3 and TRBJ1-1; D gene unclear. The CDR3 runs 14 residues. V lost 5 bases, J lost 4 bases, and 14 bases lay in between. Germline V gives CDR1 SGHTA, CDR2 FQGTGA. CDR3 region: CASSRAPPSTEAFF. The CDR3 coding sequence is TGTGCCAGCAGCCGAGCCCCCCCGTCCACTGAAGCTTTCTTT.

The V gene is TRBV7-2, the J gene TRBJ1-5; weak D call: TRBD1 (6 bases). Germline V gene data show CDR1 as SGHTA and CDR2 as FQGNSA. There are 12 residues in the CDR3. Trimming took 4 bases from V and 5 from J, leaving 6 bases between them. The CDR3 here is CASSYRDQPQHF. The CDR3 DNA sequence: TGTGCCAGCAGCTACAGGGATCAGCCCCAGCATTTT.

The chain joins TRBV28 to TRBJ1-2, with no clear D. Trimming removed 3 bases at V and 7 bases at J, with 12 bases between. From germline, CDR1 is MDHEN and CDR2 SYDVKM. The CDR3 sequence is 13 residues long. This CDR3 reads CASSFLELGGYTF. Here the CDR3 DNA reads TGTGCCAGCAGTTTTTTAGAGCTGGGTGGCTACACCTTC.

The V and J genes are TRBV7-2 and TRBJ2-5, with TRBD1 identical over 8 bases. The length of the CDR3 is 13 residues. CDR1 and CDR2 (germline): SGHTA, FQGNSA. V was clipped by 5 bases and J by 7 bases; unmatched bases: 6. The DNA for the CDR3 is TGTGCCAGCAGCACCCAGGGGGCGGGGACCCAGTACTTC. Translating it yields CASSTQGAGTQYF. The full variable domain, completed using reference TRBV7-2 and TRBJ2-5, is GAGVSQSPSNKVTEKGKDVELRCDPISGHTALYWYRQSLGQGLEFLIYFQGNSAPDKSGLPSDRFSAERTGGSVSTLTIQRTQQEDSAVYLCASSTQGAGTQYFGPGTRLLVL.

This rearrangement joins TRBV7-9 to TRBJ2-7, with D perhaps matching TRBD2 (5 bases). The germline gives CDR1 SEHNR, CDR2 FQNEAQ (reference sequence). V gave up 5 bases and J gave up 7 bases, with 18 bases separating them. The CDR3 has 14 residues. The CDR3 protein is CASSPTAGPGEQYF. In DNA form, the CDR3 reads TGTGCCAGCAGCCCAACCGCGGGCCCCGGAGAGCAGTACTTC.

This clone showed up just once. The chain joins TRBV5-1 to TRBJ2-2; D is undetermined. V lost 0 bases and J 0 bases, leaving 6 bases between the germline ends. Germline CDR1 SGHRS, CDR2 YFSETQ. The CDR3 runs to 15 residues. Written as DNA, the CDR3 is TGCGCCAGCAGCTTGGGACGTCCGAACACCGGGGAGCTGTTTTTT. It specifies CASSLGRPNTGELFF.

This chain connects TRBV6-6 to TRBJ1-2; the D gene is possibly TRBD1 (5 bases). Germline-derived CDR1 and CDR2 are MNHNY and SVGAGI (reference sequence). CDR3 length: 11 residues. Deletions cut 6 bases from V and 7 bases from J, with 9 bases between. CDR3 in amino acids: CASSQGGGYTF. The CDR3 nucleotides read TGTGCCAGCAGCCAGGGCGGTGGCTACACCTTC.

This clone was counted many times. The CDR3 DNA reads as TGTGCCAGCAGCCAGGTCGACAGGGGGCAATCTGGCTACACCTTC. Protein product: CASSQVDRGQSGYTF. V gene TRBV4-2 combines with J gene TRBJ1-2; 10 bases fit TRBD1. The V and J ends lost 3 bases and 7 bases, in that order; junction bases with no gene match: 8. The CDR3 extends over 15 amino acids. Germline V CDR1 and CDR2: LGHNA, YNFKEQ.

With respect to this clone: A much larger clone sits a single nucleotide away, making a read error possible. The chain recombines TRBV7-2 with TRBJ2-3; the D is unclear. V gave up 0 bases and J gave up 4 bases, with 2 bases separating them. Per the germline V gene, CDR1 is SGHTA and CDR2 is FQGNSA. The CDR3 is 12 residues long. The CDR3 spells CASSLAADTQYF. CDR3 sequence (DNA): TGTGCCAGCAGCTTAGCGGCAGATACGCAGTATTTT.